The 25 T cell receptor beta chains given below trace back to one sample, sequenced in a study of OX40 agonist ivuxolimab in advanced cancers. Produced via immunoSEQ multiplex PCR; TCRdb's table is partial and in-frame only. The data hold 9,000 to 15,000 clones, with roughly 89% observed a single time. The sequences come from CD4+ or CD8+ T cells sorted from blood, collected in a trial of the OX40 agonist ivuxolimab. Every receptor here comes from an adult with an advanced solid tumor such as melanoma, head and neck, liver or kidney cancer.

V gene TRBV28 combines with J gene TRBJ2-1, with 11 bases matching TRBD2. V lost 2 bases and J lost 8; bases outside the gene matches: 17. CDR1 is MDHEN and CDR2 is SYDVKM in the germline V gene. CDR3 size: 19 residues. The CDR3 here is CASSLAASGRTGERDEQFF. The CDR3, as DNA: TGTGCCAGCAGTTTAGCGGCTAGCGGGAGGACCGGGGAGAGGGATGAGCAGTTCTTC.

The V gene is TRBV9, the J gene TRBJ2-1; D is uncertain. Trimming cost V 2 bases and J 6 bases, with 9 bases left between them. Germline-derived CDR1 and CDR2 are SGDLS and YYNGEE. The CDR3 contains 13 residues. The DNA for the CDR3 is TGTGCCAGCAGCGTCCCTCCTGTCAATGAGCAGTTCTTC. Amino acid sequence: CASSVPPVNEQFF.

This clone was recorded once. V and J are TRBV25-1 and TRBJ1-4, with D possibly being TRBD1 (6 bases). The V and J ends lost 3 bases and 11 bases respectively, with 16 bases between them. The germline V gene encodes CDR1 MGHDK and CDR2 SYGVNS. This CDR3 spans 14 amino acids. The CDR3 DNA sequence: TGTGCCAGCAGTGAGGGGGCAGGGGTTCAGAAACTGTTTTTT. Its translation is CASSEGAGVQKLFF. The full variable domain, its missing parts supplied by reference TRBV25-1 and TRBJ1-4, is EADIYQTPRYLVIGTGKKITLECSQTMGHDKMYWYQQDPGMELHLIHYSYGVNSTEKGDLSSESTVSRIRTEHFPLTLESARPSHTSQYLCASSEGAGVQKLFFGSGTQLSVL.

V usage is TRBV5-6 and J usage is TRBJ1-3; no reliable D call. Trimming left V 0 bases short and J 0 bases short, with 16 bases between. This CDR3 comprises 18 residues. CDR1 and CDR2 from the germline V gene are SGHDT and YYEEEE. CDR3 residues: CASSLAPVSPTSGNTIYF. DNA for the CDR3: TGTGCCAGCAGCTTGGCGCCGGTGAGTCCCACCTCTGGAAACACCATATATTTT. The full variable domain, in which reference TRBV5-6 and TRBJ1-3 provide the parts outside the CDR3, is DAGVTQSPTHLIKTRGQQVTLRCSPKSGHDTVSWYQQALGQGPQFIFQYYEEEERQRGNFPDRFSGHQFPNYSSELNVNALLLGDSALYLCASSLAPVSPTSGNTIYFGEGSWLTVV.

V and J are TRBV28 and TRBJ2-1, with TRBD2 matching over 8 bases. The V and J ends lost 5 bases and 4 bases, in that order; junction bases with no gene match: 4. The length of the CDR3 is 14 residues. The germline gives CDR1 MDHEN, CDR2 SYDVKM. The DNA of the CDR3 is TGTGCCAGCAGTGACCAGCGGGGGTACAATGAGCAGTTCTTC. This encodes CASSDQRGYNEQFF.

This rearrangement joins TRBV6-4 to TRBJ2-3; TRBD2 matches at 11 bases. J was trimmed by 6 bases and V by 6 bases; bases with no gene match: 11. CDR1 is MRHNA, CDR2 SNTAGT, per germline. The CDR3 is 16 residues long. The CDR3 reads CASSQTGTSGTDTQYF. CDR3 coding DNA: TGTGCCAGCAGCCAAACCGGGACTAGCGGAACGGATACGCAGTATTTT.

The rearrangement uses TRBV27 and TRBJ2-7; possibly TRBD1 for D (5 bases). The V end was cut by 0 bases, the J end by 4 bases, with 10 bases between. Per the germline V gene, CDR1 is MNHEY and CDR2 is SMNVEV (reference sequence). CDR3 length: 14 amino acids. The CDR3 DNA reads TGTGCCAGCAGTTTATCAGGGGCACTATACGAGCAGTACTTC. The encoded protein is CASSLSGALYEQYF.

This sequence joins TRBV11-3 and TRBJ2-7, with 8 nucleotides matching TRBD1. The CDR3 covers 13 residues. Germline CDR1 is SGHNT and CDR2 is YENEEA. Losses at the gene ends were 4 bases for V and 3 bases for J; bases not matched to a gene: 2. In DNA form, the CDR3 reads TGTGCCAGCAGCTCCGGGACAGGCTACGAGCAGTACTTC. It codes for CASSSGTGYEQYF.

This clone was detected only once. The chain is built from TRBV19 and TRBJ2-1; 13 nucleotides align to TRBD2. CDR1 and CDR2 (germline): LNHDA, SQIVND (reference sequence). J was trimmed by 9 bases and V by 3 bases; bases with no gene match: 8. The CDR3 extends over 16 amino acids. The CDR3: CASSIQGLAGRSEQFF. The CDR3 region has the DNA TGTGCCAGTAGTATTCAGGGACTAGCGGGGAGATCTGAGCAGTTCTTC.

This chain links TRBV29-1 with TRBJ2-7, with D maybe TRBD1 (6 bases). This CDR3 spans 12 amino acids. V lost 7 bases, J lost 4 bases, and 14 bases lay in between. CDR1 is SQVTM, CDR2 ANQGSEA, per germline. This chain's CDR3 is CSASTGPYEQYF. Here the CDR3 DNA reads TGCAGCGCTTCGACAGGCCCGTACGAGCAGTACTTC.

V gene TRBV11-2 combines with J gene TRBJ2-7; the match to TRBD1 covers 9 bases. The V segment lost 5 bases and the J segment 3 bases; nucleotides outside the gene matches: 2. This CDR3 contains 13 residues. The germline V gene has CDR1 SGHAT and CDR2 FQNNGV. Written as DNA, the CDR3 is TGTGCCAGCAGCAAGACAGGGGGCTACGAGCAGTACTTC. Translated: CASSKTGGYEQYF. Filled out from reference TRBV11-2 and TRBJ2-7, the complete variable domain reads EAGVAQSPRYKIIEKRQSVAFWCNPISGHATLYWYQQILGQGPKLLIQFQNNGVVDDSQLPKDRFSAERLKGVDSTLKIQPAKLEDSAVYLCASSKTGGYEQYFGPGTRLTVT.

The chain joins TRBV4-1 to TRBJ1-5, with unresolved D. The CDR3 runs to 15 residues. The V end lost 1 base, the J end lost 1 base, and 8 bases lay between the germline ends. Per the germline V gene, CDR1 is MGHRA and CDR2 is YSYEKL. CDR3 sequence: CASSQGTASNQPQHF. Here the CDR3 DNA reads TGCGCCAGCAGCCAAGGAACGGCGAGCAATCAGCCCCAGCATTTT.

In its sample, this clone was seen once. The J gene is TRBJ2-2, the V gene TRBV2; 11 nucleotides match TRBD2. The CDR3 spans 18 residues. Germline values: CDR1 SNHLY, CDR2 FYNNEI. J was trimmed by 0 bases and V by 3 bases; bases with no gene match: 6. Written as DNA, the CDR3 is TGTGCCAGCAGTGACGGACTAGCGGGCAAAGCGAACACCGGGGAGCTGTTTTTT. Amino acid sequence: CASSDGLAGKANTGELFF. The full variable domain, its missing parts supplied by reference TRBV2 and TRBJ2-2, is EPEVTQTPSHQVTQMGQEVILRCVPISNHLYFYWYRQILGQKVEFLVSFYNNEISEKSEIFDDQFSVERPDGSNFTLKIRSTKLEDSAMYFCASSDGLAGKANTGELFFGEGSRLTVL.

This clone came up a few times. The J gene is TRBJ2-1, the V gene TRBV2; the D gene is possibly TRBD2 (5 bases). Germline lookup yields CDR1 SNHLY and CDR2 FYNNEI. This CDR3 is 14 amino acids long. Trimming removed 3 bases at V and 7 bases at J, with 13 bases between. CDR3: CASSDPGGTNEQFF. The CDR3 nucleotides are TGTGCCAGCAGTGACCCCGGAGGCACTAATGAGCAGTTCTTC. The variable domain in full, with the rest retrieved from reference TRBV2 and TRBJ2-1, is EPEVTQTPSHQVTQMGQEVILRCVPISNHLYFYWYRQILGQKVEFLVSFYNNEISEKSEIFDDQFSVERPDGSNFTLKIRSTKLEDSAMYFCASSDPGGTNEQFFGPGTRLTVL.

CDR3 in DNA: TGTGCCAGCAGCTTAGCGCCGCAGGCGACCTACGAGCAGTACTTC. This sequence encodes CASSLAPQATYEQYF. This sequence joins TRBV7-2 and TRBJ2-7; unclear D gene. The CDR3 sequence is 15 residues long. From germline, CDR1 is SGHTA and CDR2 FQGNSA. Trimming pared 0 bases from V and 2 bases from J, leaving 11 bases between.

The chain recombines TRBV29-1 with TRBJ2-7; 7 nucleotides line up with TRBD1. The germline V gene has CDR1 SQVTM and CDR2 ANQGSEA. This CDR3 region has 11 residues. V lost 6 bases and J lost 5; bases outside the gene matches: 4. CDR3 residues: CSVQGPHEQYF. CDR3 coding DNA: TGCAGCGTACAGGGGCCCCACGAGCAGTACTTC.

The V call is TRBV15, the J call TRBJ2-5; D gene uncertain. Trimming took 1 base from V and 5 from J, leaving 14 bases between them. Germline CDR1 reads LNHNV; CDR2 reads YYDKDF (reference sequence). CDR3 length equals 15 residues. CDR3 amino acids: CATSRVPAPLETQYF. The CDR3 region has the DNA TGTGCCACCAGCAGAGTGCCAGCCCCGTTGGAGACCCAGTACTTC.

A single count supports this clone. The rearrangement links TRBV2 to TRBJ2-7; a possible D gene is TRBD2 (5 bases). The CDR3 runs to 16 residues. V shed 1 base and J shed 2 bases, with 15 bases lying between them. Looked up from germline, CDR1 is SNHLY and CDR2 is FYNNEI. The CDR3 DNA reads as TGTGCCAGCAGTGAAGGAGCGGTCAGCCTAACCTACGAGCAGTACTTC. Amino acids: CASSEGAVSLTYEQYF.

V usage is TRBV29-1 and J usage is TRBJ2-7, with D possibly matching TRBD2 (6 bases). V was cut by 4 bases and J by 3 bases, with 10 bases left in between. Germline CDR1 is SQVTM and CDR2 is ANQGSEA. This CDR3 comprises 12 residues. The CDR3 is CSVVWGDYEQYF. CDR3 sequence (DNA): TGCAGCGTTGTTTGGGGGGACTACGAGCAGTACTTC.

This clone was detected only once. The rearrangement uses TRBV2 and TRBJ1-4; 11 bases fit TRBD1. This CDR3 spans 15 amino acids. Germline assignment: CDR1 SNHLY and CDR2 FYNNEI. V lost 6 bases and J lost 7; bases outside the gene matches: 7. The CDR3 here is CASRRTGGDSEKLFF. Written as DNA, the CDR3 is TGTGCCAGCAGAAGGACAGGGGGCGATAGTGAAAAACTGTTTTTT. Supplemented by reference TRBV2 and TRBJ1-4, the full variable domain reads EPEVTQTPSHQVTQMGQEVILRCVPISNHLYFYWYRQILGQKVEFLVSFYNNEISEKSEIFDDQFSVERPDGSNFTLKIRSTKLEDSAMYFCASRRTGGDSEKLFFGSGTQLSVL.

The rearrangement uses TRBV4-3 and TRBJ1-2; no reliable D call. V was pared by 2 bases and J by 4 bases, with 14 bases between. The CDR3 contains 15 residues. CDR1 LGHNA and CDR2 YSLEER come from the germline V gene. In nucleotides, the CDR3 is TGCGCCAGCAGCCAAAATGAGGGCCTCTTCTATGGCTACACCTTC. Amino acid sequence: CASSQNEGLFYGYTF.

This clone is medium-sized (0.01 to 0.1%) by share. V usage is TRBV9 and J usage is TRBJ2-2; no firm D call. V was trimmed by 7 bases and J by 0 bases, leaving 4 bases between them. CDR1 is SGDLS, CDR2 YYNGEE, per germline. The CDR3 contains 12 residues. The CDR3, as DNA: TGTGCCAGCGGGGCGAACACCGGGGAGCTGTTTTTT. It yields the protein CASGANTGELFF.

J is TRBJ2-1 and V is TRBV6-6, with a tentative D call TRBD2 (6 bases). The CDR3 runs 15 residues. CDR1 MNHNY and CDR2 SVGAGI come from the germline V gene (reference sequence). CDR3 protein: CAGSLGGDIYNEQFF. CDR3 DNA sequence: TGTGCAGGCTCCCTGGGGGGAGATATCTACAATGAGCAGTTCTTC.

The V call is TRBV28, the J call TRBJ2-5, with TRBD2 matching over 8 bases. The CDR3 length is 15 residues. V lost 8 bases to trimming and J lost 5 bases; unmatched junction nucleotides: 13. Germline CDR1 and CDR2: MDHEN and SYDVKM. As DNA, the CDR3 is TGTGCCAGCCGGACGAGACAGCGGGAGTCTGAGACCCAGTACTTC. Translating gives CASRTRQRESETQYF.

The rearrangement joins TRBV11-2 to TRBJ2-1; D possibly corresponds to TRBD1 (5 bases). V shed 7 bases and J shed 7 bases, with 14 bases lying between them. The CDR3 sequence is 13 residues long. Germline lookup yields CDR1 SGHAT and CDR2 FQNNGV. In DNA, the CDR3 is TGTGCCAGCACCGACCTAGGGGAAAATGAGCAGTTCTTC. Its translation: CASTDLGENEQFF.